This T cell receptor beta chain originates from a study of T cell clonotyping in hematopoietic cell transplantation. Method: immunoSEQ multiplex PCR; TCRdb's copy keeps in-frame clones and lacks some. The profile covers about 19,000 clones, with roughly 80% appearing a single time and around 17% taken by the ten largest. The CDR3 has 15 amino acids. Germline lookup yields CDR1 MNHEY and CDR2 SVGAGI. The trim removed 2 bases at V and 2 bases at J, leaving 6 bases unmatched. Documented time point: recipient sample about 28 days before transplant, after cytoreduction. About this clone itself: Its antigen is undetermined.

Study-wide findings and caveats: Higher Inverse Simpson Index values in graft donor and pretransplant recipient predicted broader posttransplant TCR diversity.

The rearrangement links TRBV6-5 to TRBJ2-7, with 7 bases fitting TRBD2. Specimen: peripheral blood mononuclear cells, collected before stem cell transplant. The source is a man aged 55 to 70 with acute myeloid leukemia. Some clones in this sample may be carry-over from other donors' samples. The CDR3 protein is CASSYGGGNPYEQYF. CDR3 sequence (DNA): TGTGCCAGCAGTTACGGCGGGGGAAACCCCTACGAGCAGTACTTC.